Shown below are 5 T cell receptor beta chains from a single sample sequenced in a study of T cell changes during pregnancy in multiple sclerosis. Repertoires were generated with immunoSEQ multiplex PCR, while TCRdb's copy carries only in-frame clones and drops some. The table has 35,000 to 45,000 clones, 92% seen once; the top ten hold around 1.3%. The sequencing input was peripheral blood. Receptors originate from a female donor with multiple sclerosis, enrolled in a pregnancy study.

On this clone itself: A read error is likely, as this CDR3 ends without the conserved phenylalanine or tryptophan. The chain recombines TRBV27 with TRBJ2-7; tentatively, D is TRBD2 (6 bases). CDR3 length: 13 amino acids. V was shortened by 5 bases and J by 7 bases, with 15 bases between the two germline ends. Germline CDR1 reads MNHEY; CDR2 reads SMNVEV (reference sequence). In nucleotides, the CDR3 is TGTGCCAGCAGTCCCGGGACTCCTTTGGAGCAGTACTAC. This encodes CASSPGTPLEQYY.

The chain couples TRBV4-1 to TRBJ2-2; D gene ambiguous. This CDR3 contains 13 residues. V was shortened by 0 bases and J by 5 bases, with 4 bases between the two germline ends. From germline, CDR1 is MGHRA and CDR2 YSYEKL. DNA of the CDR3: TGCGCCAGCAGCCAAGAACTAACCGGGGAGCTGTTTTTT. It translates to CASSQELTGELFF.

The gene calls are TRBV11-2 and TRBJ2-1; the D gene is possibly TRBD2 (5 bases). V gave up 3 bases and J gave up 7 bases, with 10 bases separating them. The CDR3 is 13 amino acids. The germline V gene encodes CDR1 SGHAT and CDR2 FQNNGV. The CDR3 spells CASSFPSSNEQFF. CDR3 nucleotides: TGTGCCAGCAGCTTTCCTAGCTCAAATGAGCAGTTCTTC.

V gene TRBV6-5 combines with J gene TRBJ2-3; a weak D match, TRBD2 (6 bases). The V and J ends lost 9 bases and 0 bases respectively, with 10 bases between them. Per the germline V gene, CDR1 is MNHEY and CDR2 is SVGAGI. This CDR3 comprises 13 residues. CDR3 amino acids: CASLGGSTDTQYF. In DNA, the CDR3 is TGTGCCAGTCTCGGGGGAAGCACAGATACGCAGTATTTT.

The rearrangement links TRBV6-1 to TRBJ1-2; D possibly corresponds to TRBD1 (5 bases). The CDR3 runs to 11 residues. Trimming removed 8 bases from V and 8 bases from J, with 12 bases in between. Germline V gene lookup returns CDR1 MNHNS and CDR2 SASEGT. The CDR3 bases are TGTGCCAGCGGGGCGGGTTGGGGCTACACCTTC. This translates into CASGAGWGYTF.